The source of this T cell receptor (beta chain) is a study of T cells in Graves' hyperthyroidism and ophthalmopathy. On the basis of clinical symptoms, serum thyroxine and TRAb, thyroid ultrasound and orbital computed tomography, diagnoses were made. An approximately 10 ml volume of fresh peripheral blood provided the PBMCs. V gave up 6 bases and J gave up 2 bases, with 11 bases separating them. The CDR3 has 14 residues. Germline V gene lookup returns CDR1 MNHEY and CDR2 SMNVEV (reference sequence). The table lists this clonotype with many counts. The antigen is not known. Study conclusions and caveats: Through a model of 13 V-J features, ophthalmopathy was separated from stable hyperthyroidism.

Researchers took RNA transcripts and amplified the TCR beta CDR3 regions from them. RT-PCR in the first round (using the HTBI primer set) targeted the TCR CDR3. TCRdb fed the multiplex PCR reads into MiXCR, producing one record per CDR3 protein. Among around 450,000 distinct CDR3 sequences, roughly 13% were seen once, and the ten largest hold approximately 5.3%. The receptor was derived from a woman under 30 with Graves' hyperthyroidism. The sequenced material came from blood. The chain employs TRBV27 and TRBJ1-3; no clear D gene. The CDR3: CASSVKAAGNTIYF. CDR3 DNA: TGTGCCAGCAGCGTAAAAGCCGCTGGAAACACCATATATTTT.